The clone carrying this TCR beta chain has only a few counts. Other DNA sequences from this sample encode an identical CDR3 as well. Germline-derived CDR1 and CDR2 are SGHRS and YFSETQ. The CDR3 contains 13 residues. V dropped 0 bases and J dropped 7 bases, with 10 bases sitting between them. This sample stems from a study of blood T cell repertoires in COVID-19. Across the whole study: From the United States, Italy and Spain came samples of acute and convalescent COVID-19. PBMCs, B-cell-depleted T cells, or T cells provided the cDNA or gDNA that made up the material.

Original handling: Reference gene primers were amplified, and this amplification served to estimate nucleated cell counts. Method: immunoSEQ multiplex PCR; TCRdb's copy keeps in-frame clones and lacks some. Clone size and the V and J calls come from that table; the DNA yielded D and trimming. In the table there are roughly 360,000 clones, approximately 80% of which are singletons. This TCR was recovered from a human donor with acute or convalescent COVID-19. The donor label of this sample is uncertain. The material sequenced was peripheral blood. This chain connects TRBV5-1 to TRBJ1-2; D might be TRBD1 (5 bases). CDR3 residues: CASSLVQGGGYTF. The DNA of the CDR3 is TGCGCCAGCAGCTTGGTTCAGGGCGGTGGCTACACCTTC.